Listed below are T cell receptor beta chains from one sample, sequenced in a study of blood T cell repertoires in COVID-19. Profiling relied on immunoSEQ multiplex PCR, and the TCRdb table lists in-frame clones only, not all of them. This sample has about 160,000 clones, with around 84% found just once. The sample comprised peripheral blood. The receptor source for this set is a woman in her 50s with COVID-19, enrolled during active disease. Both conserved end residues are part of each CDR3.

v_call: TRBV7-2
cdr3_aa: CASSLVGGLAGTGGEQFF

v_call: TRBV2
cdr3_aa: CASGRGGRQETQYF

v_call: TRBV5-1
cdr3_aa: CASSPQGAHGDGYTF

v_call: TRBV18
cdr3_aa: CASTDRNSYEQYF

v_call: TRBV11-3
cdr3_aa: CASSLGGTSGPANNEQFF

v_call: TRBV9
cdr3_aa: CASSGRTGGYEQYF

v_call: TRBV19
cdr3_aa: CASSPGTAYEQYF

v_call: TRBV7-2
cdr3_aa: CASSLGGTGESEQYF

v_call: TRBV5-5
cdr3_aa: CASSLDRVRTGELFF

v_call: TRBV30
cdr3_aa: CAWSVRVREAFF

v_call: TRBV6-5
cdr3_aa: CASSSGFSTLGEQYF

v_call: TRBV5-1
cdr3_aa: CASSSGDSGFQPQHF

v_call: TRBV7-9
cdr3_aa: CASSLAPDSFQHF

v_call: TRBV5-1
cdr3_aa: CASSLVGQDLHISGNTIYF

v_call: TRBV3-1/TRBV3-2
cdr3_aa: CASSQDRFSGNLANTGELFF

v_call: TRBV6-2/TRBV6-3
cdr3_aa: CASSPGTGGQPQHF

v_call: TRBV4-3
cdr3_aa: CASSQPGPYNEQFF

v_call: TRBV6-2/TRBV6-3
cdr3_aa: CASSILYGNQPQHF

v_call: TRBV5-4
cdr3_aa: CASSLDGGNSPLHF

v_call: TRBV30
cdr3_aa: CAWSYGLAGGTGELFF

v_call: TRBV10-3
cdr3_aa: CAISDPSGGEETQYF

v_call: TRBV20-1
cdr3_aa: CSAGGEYEQYF

v_call: TRBV7-9
cdr3_aa: CASSLGGISYNEQFF

v_call: TRBV4-2
cdr3_aa: CASSQESGTGRTYEQYF

v_call: TRBV4-2
cdr3_aa: CASSQAVRDNYEQYF

v_call: TRBV25-1
cdr3_aa: CASSETGGQPQHF

v_call: TRBV9
cdr3_aa: CASSSRGDLTQPQHF

v_call: TRBV19
cdr3_aa: CASSIGTGTGELFF

v_call: TRBV3-1/TRBV3-2
cdr3_aa: CASSSAEQRGTDTQYF

v_call: TRBV6-5
cdr3_aa: CASSLGTEFYEQYF

v_call: TRBV19
cdr3_aa: CASSWTGDYGYTF

v_call: TRBV5-6
cdr3_aa: CASSLVPGLRVKETQYF

v_call: TRBV7-2
cdr3_aa: CASSSPNLRDSGSPLHF

v_call: TRBV6-1
cdr3_aa: CASSEARTAGYGYTF

v_call: TRBV18
cdr3_aa: CASSPTAQGNTIYF

v_call: TRBV27
cdr3_aa: CASSHPGQDYNEQFF

v_call: TRBV6-1
cdr3_aa: CASSEGPRASLYF

v_call: TRBV2
cdr3_aa: CASSDGWEYNEQFF

v_call: TRBV5-4
cdr3_aa: CASSLAGQGSSYEQYF

v_call: TRBV2
cdr3_aa: CASSHREMRSPQHF

v_call: TRBV4-1
cdr3_aa: CASSQPIRGTYEQYF

v_call: TRBV7-3
cdr3_aa: CASSLVAASTDTQYF

v_call: TRBV5-8
cdr3_aa: CASSLPLAGTF

v_call: TRBV15
cdr3_aa: CATSRDRGREKLFF

v_call: TRBV2
cdr3_aa: CASRNRWAGGRETQYF

v_call: TRBV29-1
cdr3_aa: CSGTGEETQYF

v_call: TRBV5-8
cdr3_aa: CATPGEVTTGELFF

v_call: TRBV6-1
cdr3_aa: CASSDTGQATTGYTF

v_call: TRBV4-1
cdr3_aa: CASSRRGEYGYTF

v_call: TRBV6-5
cdr3_aa: CASSYSISDPGSPLHF